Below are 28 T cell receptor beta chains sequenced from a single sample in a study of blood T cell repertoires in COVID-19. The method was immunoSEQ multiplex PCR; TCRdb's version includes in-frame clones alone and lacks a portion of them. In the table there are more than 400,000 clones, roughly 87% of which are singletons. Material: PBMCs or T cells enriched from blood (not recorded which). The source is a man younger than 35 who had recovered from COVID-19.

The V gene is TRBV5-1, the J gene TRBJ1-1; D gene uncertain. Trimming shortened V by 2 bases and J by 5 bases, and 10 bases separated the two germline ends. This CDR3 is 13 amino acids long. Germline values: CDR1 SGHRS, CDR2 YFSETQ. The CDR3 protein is CASSFSTETEAFF. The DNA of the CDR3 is TGCGCCAGCAGCTTTTCCACGGAGACTGAAGCTTTCTTT.

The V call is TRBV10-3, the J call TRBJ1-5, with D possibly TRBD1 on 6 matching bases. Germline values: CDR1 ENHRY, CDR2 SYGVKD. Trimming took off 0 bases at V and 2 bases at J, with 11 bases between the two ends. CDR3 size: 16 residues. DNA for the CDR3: TGTGCCATCAGTGAGTCTGGGGGCCAGGGCAATCAGCCCCAGCATTTT. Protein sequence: CAISESGGQGNQPQHF.

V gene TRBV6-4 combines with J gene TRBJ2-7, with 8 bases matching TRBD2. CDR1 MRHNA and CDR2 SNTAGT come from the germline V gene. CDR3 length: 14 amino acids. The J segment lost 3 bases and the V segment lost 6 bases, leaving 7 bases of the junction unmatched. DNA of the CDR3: TGTGCCAGCAGGAGCGGGGGCCCATACTACGAGCAGTACTTC. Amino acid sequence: CASRSGGPYYEQYF.

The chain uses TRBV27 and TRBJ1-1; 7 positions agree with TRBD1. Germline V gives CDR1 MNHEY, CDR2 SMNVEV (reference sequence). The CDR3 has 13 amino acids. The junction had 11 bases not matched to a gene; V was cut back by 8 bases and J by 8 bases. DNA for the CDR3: TGTGCCAGCGCCGACAGGGAAAGGTCCGAAGCTTTCTTT. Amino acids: CASADRERSEAFF.

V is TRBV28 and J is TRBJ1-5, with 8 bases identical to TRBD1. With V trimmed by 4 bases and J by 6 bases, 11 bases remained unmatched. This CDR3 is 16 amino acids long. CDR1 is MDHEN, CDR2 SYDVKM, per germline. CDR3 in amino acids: CASSYQPGGDGQPQHF. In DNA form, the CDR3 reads TGTGCCAGCAGTTACCAACCAGGGGGCGACGGTCAGCCCCAGCATTTT.

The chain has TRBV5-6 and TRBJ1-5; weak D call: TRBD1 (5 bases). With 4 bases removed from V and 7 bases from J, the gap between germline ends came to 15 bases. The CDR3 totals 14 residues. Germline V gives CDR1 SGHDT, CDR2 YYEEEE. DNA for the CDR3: TGTGCCAGCAGCCTCGGCAGGGTTGGCCAGCCCCAGCATTTT. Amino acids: CASSLGRVGQPQHF.

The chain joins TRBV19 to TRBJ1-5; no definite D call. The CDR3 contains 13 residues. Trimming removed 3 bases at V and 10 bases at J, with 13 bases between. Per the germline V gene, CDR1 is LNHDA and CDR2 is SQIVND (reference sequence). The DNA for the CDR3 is TGTGCCAGTAGTATCCTCCTACAGTATCCCCAGCATTTT. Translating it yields CASSILLQYPQHF. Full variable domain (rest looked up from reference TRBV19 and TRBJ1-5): DGGITQSPKYLFRKEGQNVTLSCEQNLNHDAMYWYRQDPGQGLRLIYYSQIVNDFQKGDIAEGYSVSREKKESFPLTVTSAQKNPTAFYLCASSILLQYPQHFGDGTRLSIL.

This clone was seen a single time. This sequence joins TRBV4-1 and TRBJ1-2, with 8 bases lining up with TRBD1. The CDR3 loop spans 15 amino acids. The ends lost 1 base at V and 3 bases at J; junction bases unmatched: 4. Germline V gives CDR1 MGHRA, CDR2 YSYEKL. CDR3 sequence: CASSQAPGGYYGYTF. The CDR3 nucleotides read TGCGCCAGCAGCCAAGCGCCAGGGGGCTACTATGGCTACACCTTC.

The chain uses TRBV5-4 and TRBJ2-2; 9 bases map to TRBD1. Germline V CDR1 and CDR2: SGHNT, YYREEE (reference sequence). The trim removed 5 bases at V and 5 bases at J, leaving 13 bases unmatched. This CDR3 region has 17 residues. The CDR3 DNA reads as TGTGCCAGCAGTTCTGATAACAGGGGGCGCGCTACCGGGGAGCTGTTTTTT. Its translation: CASSSDNRGRATGELFF.

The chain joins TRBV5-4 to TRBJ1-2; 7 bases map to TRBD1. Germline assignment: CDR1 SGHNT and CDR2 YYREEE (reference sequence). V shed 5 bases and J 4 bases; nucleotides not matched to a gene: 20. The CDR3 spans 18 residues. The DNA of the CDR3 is TGTGCCAGCAGGGTAAGCTCGGGACAGCAAAAAGGGACCTATGGCTACACCTTC. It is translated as CASRVSSGQQKGTYGYTF.

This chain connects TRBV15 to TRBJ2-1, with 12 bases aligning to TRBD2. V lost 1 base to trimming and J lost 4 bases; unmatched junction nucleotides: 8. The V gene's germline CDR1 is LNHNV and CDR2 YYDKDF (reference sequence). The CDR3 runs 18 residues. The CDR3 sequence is CATSRVKRTSGVYNEQFF. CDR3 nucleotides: TGTGCCACCAGCAGAGTAAAGAGGACTAGCGGGGTTTACAATGAGCAGTTCTTC.

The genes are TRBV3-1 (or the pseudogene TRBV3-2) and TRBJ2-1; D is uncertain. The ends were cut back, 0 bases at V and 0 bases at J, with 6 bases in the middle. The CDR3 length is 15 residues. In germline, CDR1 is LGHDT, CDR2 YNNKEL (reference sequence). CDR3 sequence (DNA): TGTGCCAGCAGCCAAGACGCTATCTCCTACAATGAGCAGTTCTTC. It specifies CASSQDAISYNEQFF.

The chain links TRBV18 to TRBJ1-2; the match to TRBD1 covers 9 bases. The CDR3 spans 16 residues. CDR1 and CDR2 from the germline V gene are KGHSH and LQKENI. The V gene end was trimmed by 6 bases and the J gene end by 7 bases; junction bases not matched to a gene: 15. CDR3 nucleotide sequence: TGTGCCAGCTCGCTGGGGGACAGGGAAGATCGGCGTGGCTACACCTTC. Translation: CASSLGDREDRRGYTF.

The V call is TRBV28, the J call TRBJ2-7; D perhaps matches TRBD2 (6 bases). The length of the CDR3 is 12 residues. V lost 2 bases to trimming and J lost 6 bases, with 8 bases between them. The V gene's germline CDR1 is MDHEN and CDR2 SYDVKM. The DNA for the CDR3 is TGTGCCAGCAGTTTAAGCGGGCCCGAGCAGTACTTC. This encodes CASSLSGPEQYF.

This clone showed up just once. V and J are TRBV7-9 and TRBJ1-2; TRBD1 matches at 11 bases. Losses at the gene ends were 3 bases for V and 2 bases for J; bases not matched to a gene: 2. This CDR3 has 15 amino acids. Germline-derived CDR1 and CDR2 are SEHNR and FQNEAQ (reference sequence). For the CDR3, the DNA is TGTGCCAGCAGCTTGGGGGACAGGGGGAACTATGGCTACACCTTC. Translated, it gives CASSLGDRGNYGYTF.

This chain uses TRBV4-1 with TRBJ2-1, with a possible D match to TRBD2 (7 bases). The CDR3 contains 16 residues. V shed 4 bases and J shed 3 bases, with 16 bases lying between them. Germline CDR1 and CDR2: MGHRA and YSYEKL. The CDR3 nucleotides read TGCGCCAGCAGCCCCCATAGGGGGAGGGACTACAATGAGCAGTTCTTC. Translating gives CASSPHRGRDYNEQFF.

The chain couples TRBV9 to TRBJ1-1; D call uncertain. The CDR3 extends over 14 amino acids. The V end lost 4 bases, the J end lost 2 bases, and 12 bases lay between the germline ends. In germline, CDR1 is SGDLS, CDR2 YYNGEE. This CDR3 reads CASSPQVSNTEAFF. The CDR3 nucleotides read TGTGCCAGCAGCCCTCAGGTCTCCAACACTGAAGCTTTCTTT.

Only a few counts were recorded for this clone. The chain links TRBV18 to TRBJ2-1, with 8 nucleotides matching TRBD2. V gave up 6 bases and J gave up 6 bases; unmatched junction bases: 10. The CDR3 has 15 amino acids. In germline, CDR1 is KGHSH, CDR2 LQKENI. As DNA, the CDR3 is TGTGCCAGCTCCCGAGAGCGGGGGCTCTCCAATGAGCAGTTCTTC. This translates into CASSRERGLSNEQFF.

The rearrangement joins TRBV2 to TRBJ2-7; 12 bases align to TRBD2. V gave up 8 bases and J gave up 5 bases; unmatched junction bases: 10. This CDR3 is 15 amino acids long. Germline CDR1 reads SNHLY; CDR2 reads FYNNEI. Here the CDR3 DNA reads TGTGCCAGCTCCTCTAAGACTAGCGGGAGCGACGAGCAGTACTTC. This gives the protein CASSSKTSGSDEQYF.

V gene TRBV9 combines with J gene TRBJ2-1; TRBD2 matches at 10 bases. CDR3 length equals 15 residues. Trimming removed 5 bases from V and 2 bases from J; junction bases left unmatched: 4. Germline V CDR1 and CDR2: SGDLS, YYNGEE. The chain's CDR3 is CASSFTSGTYNEQFF. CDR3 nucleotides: TGTGCCAGCAGTTTTACTAGCGGGACCTACAATGAGCAGTTCTTC.

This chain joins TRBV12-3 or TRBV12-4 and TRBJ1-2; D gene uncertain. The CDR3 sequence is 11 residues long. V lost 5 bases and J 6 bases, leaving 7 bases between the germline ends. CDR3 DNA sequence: TGTGCCAGCAGTCTCCGGGATGGCTACACCTTC. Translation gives CASSLRDGYTF.

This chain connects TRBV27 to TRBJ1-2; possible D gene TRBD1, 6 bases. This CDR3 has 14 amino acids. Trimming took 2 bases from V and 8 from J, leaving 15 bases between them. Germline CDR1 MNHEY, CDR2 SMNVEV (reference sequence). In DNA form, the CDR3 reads TGTGCCAGCAGTTTAAGTAGGGGGTCTTGGGGCTACACCTTC. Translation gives CASSLSRGSWGYTF.

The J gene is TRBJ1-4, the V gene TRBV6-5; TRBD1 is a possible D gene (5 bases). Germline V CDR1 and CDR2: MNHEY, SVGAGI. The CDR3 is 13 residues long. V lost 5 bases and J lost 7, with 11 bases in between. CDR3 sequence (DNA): TGTGCCAGCAGTCCAGGGTCGGTTGAAAAACTGTTTTTT. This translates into CASSPGSVEKLFF.

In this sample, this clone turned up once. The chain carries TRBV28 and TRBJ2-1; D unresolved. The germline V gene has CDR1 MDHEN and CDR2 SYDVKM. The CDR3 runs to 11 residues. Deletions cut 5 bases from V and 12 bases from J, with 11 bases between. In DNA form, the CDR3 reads TGTGCCAGCAGTAGCAGGTCTGGGCAGTTCTTC. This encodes CASSSRSGQFF.

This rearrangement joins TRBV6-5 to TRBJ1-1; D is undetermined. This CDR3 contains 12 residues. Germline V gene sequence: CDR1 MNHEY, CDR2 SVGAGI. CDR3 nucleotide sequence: TGTGCGTCGAGGAGGATGAACACTGAAGCTTTCTTT. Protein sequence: CASRRMNTEAFF.

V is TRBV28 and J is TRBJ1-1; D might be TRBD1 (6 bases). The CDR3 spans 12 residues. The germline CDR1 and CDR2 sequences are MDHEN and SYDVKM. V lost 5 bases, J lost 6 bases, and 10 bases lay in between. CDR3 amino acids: CASSGYRAEAFF. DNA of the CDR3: TGTGCCAGCAGTGGCTACAGGGCTGAAGCTTTCTTT.

The chain's CDR3 is CASSMRGRKREGSYEQYF. The CDR3 region has the DNA TGTGCCAGTAGTATGCGGGGTCGGAAGCGGGAGGGATCCTACGAGCAGTACTTC. The chain has TRBV19 and TRBJ2-7; the match to TRBD2 covers 10 bases. V dropped 3 bases and J dropped 1; count of bases not matched to a gene: 12. The CDR3 covers 18 residues. From germline, CDR1 is LNHDA and CDR2 SQIVND (reference sequence).

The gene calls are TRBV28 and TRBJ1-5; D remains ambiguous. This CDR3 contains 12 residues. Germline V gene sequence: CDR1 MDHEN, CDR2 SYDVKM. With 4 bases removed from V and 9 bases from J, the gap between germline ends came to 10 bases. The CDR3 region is CASSSGFGPQHF. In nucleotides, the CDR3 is TGTGCCAGCAGTTCCGGGTTTGGGCCCCAGCATTTT. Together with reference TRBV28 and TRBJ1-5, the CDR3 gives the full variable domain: DVKVTQSSRYLVKRTGEKVFLECVQDMDHENMFWYRQDPGLGLRLIYFSYDVKMKEKGDIPEGYSVSREKKERFSLILESASTNQTSMYLCASSSGFGPQHFGDGTRLSIL.